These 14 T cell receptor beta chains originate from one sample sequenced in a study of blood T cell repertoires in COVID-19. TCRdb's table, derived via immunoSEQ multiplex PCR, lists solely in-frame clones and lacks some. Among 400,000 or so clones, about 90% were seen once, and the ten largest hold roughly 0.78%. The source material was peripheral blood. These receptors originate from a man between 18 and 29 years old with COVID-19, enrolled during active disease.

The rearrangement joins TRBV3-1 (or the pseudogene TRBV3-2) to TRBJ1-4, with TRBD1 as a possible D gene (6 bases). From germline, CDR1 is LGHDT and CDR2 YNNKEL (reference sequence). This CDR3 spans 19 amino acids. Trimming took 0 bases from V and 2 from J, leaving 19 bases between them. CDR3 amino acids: CASSQDRRASQGTNEKLFF. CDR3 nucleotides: TGTGCCAGCAGCCAAGATCGCCGGGCCTCCCAGGGGACTAATGAAAAACTGTTTTTT.

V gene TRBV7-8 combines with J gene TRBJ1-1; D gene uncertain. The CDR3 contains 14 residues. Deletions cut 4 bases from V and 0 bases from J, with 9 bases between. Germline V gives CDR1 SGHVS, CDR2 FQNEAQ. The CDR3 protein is CASSYQTMNTEAFF. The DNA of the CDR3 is TGTGCCAGCAGCTACCAGACTATGAACACTGAAGCTTTCTTT. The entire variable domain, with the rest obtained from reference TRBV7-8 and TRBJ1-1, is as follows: GAGVSQSPRYKVAKRGQDVALRCDPISGHVSLFWYQQALGQGPEFLTYFQNEAQLDKSGLPSDRFFAERPEGSVSTLKIQRTQQEDSAVYLCASSYQTMNTEAFFGQGTRLTVV.

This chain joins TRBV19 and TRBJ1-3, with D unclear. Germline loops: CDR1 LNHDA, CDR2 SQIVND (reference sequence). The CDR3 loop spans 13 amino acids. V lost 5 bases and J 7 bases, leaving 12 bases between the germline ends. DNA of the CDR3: TGTGCCAGTAGTGAAGTCAGAGGGAACACCATATATTTT. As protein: CASSEVRGNTIYF.

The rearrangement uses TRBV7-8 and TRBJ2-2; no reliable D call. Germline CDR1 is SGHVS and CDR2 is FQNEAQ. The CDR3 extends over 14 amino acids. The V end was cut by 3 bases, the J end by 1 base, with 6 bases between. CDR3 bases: TGTGCCAGCAGCTTTAGACAGAACACCGGGGAGCTGTTTTTT. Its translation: CASSFRQNTGELFF.

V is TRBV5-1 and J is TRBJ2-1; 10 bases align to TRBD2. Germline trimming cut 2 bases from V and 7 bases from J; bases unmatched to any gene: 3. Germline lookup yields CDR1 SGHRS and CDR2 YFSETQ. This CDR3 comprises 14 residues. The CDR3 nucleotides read TGCGCCAGCAGCTTAGCGGGGGGGACGAATGAGCAGTTCTTC. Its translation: CASSLAGGTNEQFF.

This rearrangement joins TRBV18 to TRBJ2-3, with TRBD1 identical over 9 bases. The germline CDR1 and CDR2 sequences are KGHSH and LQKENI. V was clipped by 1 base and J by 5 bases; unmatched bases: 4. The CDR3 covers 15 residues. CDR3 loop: CASSPLGQGGDTQYF. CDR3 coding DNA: TGTGCCAGCTCACCACTGGGACAGGGAGGAGATACGCAGTATTTT. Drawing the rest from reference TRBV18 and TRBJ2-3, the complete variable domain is NAGVMQNPRHLVRRRGQEARLRCSPMKGHSHVYWYRQLPEEGLKFMVYLQKENIIDESGMPKERFSAEFPKEGPSILRIQQVVRGDSAAYFCASSPLGQGGDTQYFGPGTRLTVL.

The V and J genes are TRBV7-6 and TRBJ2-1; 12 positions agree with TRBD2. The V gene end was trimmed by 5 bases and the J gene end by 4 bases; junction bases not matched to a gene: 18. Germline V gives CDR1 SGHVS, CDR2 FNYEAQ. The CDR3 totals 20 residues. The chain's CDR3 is CASSQIGLAGTGGVYNEQFF. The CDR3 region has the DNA TGTGCCAGCAGCCAAATTGGACTAGCGGGGACGGGGGGAGTGTACAATGAGCAGTTCTTC.

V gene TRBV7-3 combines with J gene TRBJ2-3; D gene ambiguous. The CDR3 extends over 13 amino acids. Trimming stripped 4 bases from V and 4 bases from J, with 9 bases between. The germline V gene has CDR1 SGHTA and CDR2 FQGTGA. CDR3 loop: CASSSRVPDTQYF. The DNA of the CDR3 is TGTGCCAGCAGCTCCCGGGTCCCAGATACGCAGTATTTT.

The CDR3 spells CASSFFVDSPLHF. DNA for the CDR3: TGTGCCAGCAGTTTCTTTGTAGATTCACCCCTCCACTTT. The V gene is TRBV5-4, the J gene TRBJ1-6; D uncertain. Germline CDR1 is SGHNT and CDR2 is YYREEE (reference sequence). Deletions cut 5 bases from V and 8 bases from J, with 11 bases between. This CDR3 has 13 residues. Full variable domain (outside the CDR3, taken from reference TRBV5-4 and TRBJ1-6): ETGVTQSPTHLIKTRGQQVTLRCSSQSGHNTVSWYQQALGQGPQFIFQYYREEENGRGNFPPRFSGLQFPNYSSELNVNALELDDSALYLCASSFFVDSPLHFGNGTRLTVT.

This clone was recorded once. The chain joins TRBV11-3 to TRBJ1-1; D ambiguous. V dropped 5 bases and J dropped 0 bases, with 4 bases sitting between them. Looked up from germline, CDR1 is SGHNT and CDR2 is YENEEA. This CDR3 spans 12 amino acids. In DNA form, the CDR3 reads TGTGCCAGCAGCGCTATGAACACTGAAGCTTTCTTT. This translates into CASSAMNTEAFF. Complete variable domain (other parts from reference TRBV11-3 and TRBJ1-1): EAGVVQSPRYKIIEKKQPVAFWCNPISGHNTLYWYLQNLGQGPELLIRYENEEAVDDSQLPKDRFSAERLKGVDSTLKIQPAELGDSAVYLCASSAMNTEAFFGQGTRLTVV.

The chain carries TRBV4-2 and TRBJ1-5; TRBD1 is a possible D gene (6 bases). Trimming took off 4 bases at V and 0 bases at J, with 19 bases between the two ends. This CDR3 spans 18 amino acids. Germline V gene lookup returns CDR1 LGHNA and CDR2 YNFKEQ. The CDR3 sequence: CASSPTIDRRYSNQPQHF. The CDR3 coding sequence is TGTGCCAGCAGCCCAACCATTGACAGGCGATATAGCAATCAGCCCCAGCATTTT.

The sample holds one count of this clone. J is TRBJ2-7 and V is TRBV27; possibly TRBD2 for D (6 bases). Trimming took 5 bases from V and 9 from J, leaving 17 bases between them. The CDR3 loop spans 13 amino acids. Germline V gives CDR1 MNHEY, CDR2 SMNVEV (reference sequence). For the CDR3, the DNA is TGTGCCAGCAGTGGTCTGGCGGGGCCAGGGCAGTACTTC. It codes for CASSGLAGPGQYF.

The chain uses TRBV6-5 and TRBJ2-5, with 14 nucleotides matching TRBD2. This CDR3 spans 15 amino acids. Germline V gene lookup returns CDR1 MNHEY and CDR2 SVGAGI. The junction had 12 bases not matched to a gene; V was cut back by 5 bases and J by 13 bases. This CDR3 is CASSPRGTSGGPGYF. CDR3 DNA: TGTGCCAGCAGTCCTCGGGGGACTAGCGGGGGCCCAGGGTACTTC.

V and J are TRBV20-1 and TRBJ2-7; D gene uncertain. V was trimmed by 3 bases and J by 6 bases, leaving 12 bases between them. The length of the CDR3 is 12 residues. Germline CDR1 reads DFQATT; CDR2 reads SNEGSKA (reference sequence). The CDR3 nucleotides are TGCAGTGCTAGTCGAGAGCGAGGCGAGCAGTACTTC. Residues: CSASRERGEQYF.